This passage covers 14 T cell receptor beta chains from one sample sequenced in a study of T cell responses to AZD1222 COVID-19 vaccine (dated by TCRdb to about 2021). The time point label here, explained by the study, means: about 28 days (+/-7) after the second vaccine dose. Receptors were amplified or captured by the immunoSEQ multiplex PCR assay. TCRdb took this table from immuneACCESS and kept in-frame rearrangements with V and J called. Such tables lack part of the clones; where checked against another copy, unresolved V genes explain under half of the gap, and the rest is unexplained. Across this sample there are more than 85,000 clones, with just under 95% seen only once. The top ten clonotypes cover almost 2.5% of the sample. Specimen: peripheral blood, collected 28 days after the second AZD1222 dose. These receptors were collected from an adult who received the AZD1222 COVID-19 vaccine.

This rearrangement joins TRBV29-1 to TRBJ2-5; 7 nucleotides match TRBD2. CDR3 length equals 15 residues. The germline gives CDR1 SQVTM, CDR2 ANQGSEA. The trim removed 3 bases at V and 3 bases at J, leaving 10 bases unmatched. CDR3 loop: CSVDAGVLGKETQYF. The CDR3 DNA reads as TGCAGCGTTGACGCGGGAGTTCTAGGTAAAGAGACCCAGTACTTC.

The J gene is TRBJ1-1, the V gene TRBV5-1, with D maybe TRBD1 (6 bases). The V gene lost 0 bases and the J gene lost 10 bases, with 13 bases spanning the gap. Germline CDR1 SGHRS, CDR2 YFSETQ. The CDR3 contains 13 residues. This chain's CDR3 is CASSLGPQGGAFF. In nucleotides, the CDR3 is TGCGCCAGCAGCTTGGGGCCCCAAGGGGGAGCTTTCTTT.

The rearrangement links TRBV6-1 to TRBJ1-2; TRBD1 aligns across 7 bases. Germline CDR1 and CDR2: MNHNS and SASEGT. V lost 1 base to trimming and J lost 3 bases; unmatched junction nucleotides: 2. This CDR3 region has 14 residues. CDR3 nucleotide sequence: TGTGCCAGCAGTGAAGGCAGGGGGGACTATGGCTACACCTTC. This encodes CASSEGRGDYGYTF.

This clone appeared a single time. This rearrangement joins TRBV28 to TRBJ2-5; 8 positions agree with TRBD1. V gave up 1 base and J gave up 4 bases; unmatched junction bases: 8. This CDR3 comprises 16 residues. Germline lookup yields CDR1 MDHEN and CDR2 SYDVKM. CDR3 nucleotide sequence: TGTGCCAGCAGTTTATTTCGGCAGGGGGCGGGAGAGACCCAGTACTTC. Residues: CASSLFRQGAGETQYF.

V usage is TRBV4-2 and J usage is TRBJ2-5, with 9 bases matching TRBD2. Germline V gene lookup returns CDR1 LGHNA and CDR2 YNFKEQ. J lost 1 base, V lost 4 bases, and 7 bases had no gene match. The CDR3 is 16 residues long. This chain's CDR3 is CASSPEGAGGQETQYF. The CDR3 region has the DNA TGTGCCAGCAGCCCGGAAGGAGCGGGGGGCCAAGAGACCCAGTACTTC.

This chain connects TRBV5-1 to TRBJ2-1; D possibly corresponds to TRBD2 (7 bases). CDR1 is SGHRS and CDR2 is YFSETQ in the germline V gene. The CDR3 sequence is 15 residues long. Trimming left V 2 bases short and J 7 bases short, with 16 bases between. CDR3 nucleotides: TGCGCCAGCAGCTTCGATGTAGGGGGGGCGAATGAGCAGTTCTTC. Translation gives CASSFDVGGANEQFF. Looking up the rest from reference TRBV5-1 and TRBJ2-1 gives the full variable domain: KAGVTQTPRYLIKTRGQQVTLSCSPISGHRSVSWYQQTPGQGLQFLFEYFSETQRNKGNFPGRFSGRQFSNSRSEMNVSTLELGDSALYLCASSFDVGGANEQFFGPGTRLTVL.

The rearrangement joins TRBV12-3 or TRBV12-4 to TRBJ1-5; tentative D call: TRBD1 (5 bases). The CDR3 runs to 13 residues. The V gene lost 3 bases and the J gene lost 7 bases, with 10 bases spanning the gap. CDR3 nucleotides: TGTGCCAGCAGTTTTCAGGGTACGCAGCCCCAGCATTTT. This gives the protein CASSFQGTQPQHF.

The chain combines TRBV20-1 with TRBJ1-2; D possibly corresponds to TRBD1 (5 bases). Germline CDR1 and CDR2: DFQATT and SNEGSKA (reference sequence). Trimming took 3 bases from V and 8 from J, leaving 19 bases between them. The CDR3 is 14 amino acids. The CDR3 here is CSASDRGSTGGYTF. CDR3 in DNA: TGCAGTGCTAGTGATAGGGGTTCCACGGGAGGCTACACCTTC.

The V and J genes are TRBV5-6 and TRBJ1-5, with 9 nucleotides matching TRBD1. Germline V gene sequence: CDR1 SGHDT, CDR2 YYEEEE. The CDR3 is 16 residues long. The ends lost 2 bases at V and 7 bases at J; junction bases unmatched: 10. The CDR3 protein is CASSFRATGGDQPQHF. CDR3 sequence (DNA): TGTGCCAGCAGCTTCCGGGCGACAGGGGGAGACCAGCCCCAGCATTTT.

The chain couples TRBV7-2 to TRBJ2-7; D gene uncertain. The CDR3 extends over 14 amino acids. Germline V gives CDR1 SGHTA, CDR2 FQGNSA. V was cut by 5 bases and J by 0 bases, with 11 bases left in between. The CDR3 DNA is TGTGCCAGCAGCCAAGGGCTAGGCTCCTACGAGCAGTACTTC. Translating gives CASSQGLGSYEQYF.

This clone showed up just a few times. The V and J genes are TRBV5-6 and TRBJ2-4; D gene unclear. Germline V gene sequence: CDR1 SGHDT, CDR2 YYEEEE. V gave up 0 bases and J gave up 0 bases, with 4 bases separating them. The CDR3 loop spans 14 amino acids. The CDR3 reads CASSLAAAKNIQYF. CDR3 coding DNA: TGTGCCAGCAGCTTGGCTGCAGCCAAAAACATTCAGTACTTC.

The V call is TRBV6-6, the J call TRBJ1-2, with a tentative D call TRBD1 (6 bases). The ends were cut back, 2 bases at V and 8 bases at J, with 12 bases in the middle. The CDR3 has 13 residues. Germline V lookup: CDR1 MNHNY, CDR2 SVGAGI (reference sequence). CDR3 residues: CASSYTGKEGYTF. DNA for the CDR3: TGTGCCAGCAGTTACACAGGGAAGGAAGGCTACACCTTC.

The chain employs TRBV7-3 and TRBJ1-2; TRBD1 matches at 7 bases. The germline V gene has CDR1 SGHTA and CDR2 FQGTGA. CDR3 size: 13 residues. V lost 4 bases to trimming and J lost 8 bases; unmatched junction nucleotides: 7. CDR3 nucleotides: TGTGCCAGCAGCTCCACCCACAGGGGCGGCTACACCTTC. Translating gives CASSSTHRGGYTF.

The CDR3 DNA sequence: TGTGCCAGCAGCTTACATGCAGGGGGTGCTGGAAACACCATATATTTT. Amino acids: CASSLHAGGAGNTIYF. The chain combines TRBV7-9 with TRBJ1-3; 7 nucleotides agree with TRBD1. This CDR3 spans 16 amino acids. Germline CDR1 is SEHNR and CDR2 is FQNEAQ (reference sequence). V lost 2 bases to trimming and J lost 2 bases; unmatched junction nucleotides: 6.